This T cell receptor (beta chain) was sequenced during a study of cytomegalovirus exposure and HLA in healthy donors. Sequencing used immunoSEQ multiplex PCR; TCRdb keeps in-frame clones, though not all of them. The data hold about 360,000 clones, with 70% to 90% observed a single time. Points on this clone: Its antigen remains unknown.

Findings and caveats of the study: CMV antigen specificity of a few CMV-associated chains was confirmed in vitro.

Germline CDR1 and CDR2: SGHNT and YYREEE (reference sequence). There are 18 residues in the CDR3. The V and J ends lost 0 bases and 0 bases, in that order; junction bases with no gene match: 11. The chain is built from TRBV5-4 and TRBJ1-1; 7 positions match TRBD1. The TCR originated in a woman between 18 and 29 years old in good health and CMV-seronegative. The sample comprised PBMCs. The CDR3 reads CASSLVIFRDSLNTEAFF. In DNA, the CDR3 is TGTGCCAGCAGCTTGGTAATCTTCCGGGACAGCTTGAACACTGAAGCTTTCTTT.